This T cell receptor beta chain derives from a study of CXCR3-negative and CXCR3-positive naive CD8 T cells. On the study more broadly: Around 140 million TRB reads were obtained overall (about 1.5 +/- 0.3 million per library).

This CDR3 is 16 amino acids long. Per germline, CDR1 MNHNY and CDR2 SVGAGI (reference sequence). Points on this clonotype: Its antigen remains unknown.

The authors prepared UMI-labeled TRB cDNA libraries by 5' RACE. TCRdb reanalyzed the 5' RACE reads, giving one entry per CDR3 protein sequence and no DNA. The listing contains 75,000 or so distinct CDR3 sequences. Study observations and caveats: Researchers report CXCR3 expression partially decreased after cryopreservation, with fresh PBMCs used in most assays. Much lower diversity was found in memory CD8+ cells, while both naive subsets had comparably high diversity.

The chain joins TRBV6-6 to TRBJ1-1. The sequenced material came from naive CXCR3- CD8+ T cells from blood. Regarding subset: CD45RO-CCR7+CD27+CD95- naive CD8+ T cells lacking CXCR3 (TNR3-). The TCR comes from a human donor in good health. Some clones in this sample may be carry-over from other donors' samples. CDR3: CASSLGPLQENTEAFF.